Many counts were recorded for the clone carrying this TCR beta chain. The entry originates in a study of human T cells and chemical hapten exposure. In TCRdb, the RACE reads were re-called with MiXCR into one record per CDR3 protein. The sample records tens of thousands of distinct CDR3 sequences, roughly a tenth being singletons. The sample's time point: patch test 3, about 24 weeks after DPC sensitization. Treatment denoted: therapeutic diphenylcyclopropenone sensitization with weekly scalp DPC. Here the sequenced sample was whole blood, taken in connection with sensitization to the hapten diphenylcyclopropenone (DPC). The TCR originated in a woman in her thirties or forties with alopecia areata. Some clones in this sample may be carry-over from other donors' samples.

The CDR3 loop is CASSEQGKKYEQYF. For the CDR3, the DNA is TGTGCCAGCAGTGAACAGGGGAAGAAGTACGAGCAGTACTTC. This rearrangement joins TRBV2 to TRBJ2-7; a weak D match, TRBD1 (6 bases). CDR3 length: 14 amino acids. Deletions cut 2 bases from V and 4 bases from J, with 12 bases between. The germline CDR1 and CDR2 sequences are SNHLY and FYNNEI.